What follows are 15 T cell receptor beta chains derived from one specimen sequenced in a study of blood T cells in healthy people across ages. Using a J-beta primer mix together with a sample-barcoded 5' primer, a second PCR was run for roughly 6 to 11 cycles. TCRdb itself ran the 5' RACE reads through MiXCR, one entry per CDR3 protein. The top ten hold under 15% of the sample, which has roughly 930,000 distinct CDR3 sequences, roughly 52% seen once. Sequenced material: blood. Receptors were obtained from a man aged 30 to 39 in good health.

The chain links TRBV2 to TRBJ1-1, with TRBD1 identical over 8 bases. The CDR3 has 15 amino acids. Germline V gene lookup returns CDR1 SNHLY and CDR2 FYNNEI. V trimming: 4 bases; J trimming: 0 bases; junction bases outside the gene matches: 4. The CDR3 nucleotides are TGTGCCAGCAGTGGACAGGGGATCATGAACACTGAAGCTTTCTTT. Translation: CASSGQGIMNTEAFF.

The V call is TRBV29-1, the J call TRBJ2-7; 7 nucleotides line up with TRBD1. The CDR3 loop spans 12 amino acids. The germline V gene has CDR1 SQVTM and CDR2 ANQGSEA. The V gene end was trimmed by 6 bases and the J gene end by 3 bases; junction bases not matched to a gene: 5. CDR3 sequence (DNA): TGCAGCGTAGGGACAGAGGGCTACGAGCAGTACTTC. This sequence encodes CSVGTEGYEQYF.

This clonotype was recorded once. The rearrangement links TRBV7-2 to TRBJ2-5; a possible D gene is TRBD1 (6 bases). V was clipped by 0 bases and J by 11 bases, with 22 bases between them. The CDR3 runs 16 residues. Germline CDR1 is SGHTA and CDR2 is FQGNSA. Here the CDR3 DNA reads TGTGCCAGCAGCTTAGCGGGGATGGGGGCGAAATACGGGCAGTACTTC. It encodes CASSLAGMGAKYGQYF.

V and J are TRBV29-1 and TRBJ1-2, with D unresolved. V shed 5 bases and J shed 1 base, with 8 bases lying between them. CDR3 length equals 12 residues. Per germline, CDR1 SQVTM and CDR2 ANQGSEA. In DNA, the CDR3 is TGCAGCGTTAGACATAGTAACTATGGCTACACCTTC. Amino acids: CSVRHSNYGYTF.

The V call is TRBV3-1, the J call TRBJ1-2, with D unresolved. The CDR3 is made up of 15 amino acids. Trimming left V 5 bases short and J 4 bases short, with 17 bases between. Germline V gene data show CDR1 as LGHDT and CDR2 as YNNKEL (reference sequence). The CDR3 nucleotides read TGTGCCAGCAGCGGCCGGGCGGAAGGGTTCTATGGCTACACCTTC. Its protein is CASSGRAEGFYGYTF.

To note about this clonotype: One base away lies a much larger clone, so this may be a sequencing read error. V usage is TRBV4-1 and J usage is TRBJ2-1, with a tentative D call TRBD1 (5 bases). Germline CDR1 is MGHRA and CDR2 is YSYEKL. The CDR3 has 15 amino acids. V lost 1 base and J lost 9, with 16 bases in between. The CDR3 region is CASSQGSQGWSEQFF. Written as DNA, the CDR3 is TGCGCCAGCAGCCAAGGCTCCCAGGGATGGAGTGAGCAGTTCTTC.

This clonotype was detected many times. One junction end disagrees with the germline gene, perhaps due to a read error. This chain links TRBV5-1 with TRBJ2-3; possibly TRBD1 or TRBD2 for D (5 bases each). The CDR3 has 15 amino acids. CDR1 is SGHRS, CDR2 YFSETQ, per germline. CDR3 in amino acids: CASSLEGTRTDTQYF. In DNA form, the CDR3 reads TGTGCCAGCAGCTTAGAAGGGACCCGCACAGATACGCAGTATTTT. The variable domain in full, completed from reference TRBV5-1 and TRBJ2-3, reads KAGVTQTPRYLIKTRGQQVTLSCSPISGHRSVSWYQQTPGQGLQFLFEYFSETQRNKGNFPGRFSGRQFSNSRSEMNVSTLELGDSALYLCASSLEGTRTDTQYFGPGTRLTVL.

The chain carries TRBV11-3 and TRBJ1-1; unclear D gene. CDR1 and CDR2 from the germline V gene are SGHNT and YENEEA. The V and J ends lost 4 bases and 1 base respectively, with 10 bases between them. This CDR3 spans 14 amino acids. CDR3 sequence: CASSSGGKNTEAFF. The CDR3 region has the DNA TGTGCCAGCAGCTCAGGAGGGAAGAACACTGAAGCTTTCTTT.

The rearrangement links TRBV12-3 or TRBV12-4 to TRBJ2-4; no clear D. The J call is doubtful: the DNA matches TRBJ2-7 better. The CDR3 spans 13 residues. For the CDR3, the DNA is TGTGCCAGCAGTTTTTATCTCCAGAACGAGCAGTACTTC. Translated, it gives CASSFYLQNEQYF.

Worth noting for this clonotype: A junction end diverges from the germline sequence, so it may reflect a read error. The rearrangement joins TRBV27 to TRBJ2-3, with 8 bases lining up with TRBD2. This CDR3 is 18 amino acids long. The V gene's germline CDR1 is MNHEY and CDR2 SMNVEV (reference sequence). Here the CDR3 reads CANSPYGLGGGGSDTQYF. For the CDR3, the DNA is TGTGCCAACAGTCCGTACGGGCTAGGTGGCGGGGGGTCAGATACGCAGTATTTT.

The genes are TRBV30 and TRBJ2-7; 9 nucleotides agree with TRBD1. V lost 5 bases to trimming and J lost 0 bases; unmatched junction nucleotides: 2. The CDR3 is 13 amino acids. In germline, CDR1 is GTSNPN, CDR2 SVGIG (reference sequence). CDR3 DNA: TGTGCCTGGGGGGACAGGGACTCCTACGAGCAGTACTTC. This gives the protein CAWGDRDSYEQYF.

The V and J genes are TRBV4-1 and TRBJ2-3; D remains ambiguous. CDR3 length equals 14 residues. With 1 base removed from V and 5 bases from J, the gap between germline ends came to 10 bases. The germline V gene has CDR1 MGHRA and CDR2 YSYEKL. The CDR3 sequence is CASSQGTLGDTQYF. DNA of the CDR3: TGCGCCAGCAGCCAAGGGACCCTGGGAGATACGCAGTATTTT.

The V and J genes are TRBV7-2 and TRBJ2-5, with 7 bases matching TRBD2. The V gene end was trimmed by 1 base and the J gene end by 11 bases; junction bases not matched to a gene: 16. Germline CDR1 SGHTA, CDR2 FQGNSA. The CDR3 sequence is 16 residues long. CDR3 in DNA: TGTGCCAGCAGCTTAGTTATGGGACTAACTTACAATGAGCAGTACTTC. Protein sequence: CASSLVMGLTYNEQYF.

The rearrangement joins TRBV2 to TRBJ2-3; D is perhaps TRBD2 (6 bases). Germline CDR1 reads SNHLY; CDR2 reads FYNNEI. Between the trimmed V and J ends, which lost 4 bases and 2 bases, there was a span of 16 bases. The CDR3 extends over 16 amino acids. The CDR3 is CASSGIAATTTDTQYF. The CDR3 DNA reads TGTGCCAGCAGTGGAATAGCGGCTACAACCACAGATACGCAGTATTTT.

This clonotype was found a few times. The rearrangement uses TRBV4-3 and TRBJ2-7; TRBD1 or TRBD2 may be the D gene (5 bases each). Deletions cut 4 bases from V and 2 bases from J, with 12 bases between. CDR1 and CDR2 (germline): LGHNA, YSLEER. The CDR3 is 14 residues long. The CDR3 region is CASSLEGHTYEQYF. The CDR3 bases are TGCGCCAGCAGCCTTGAGGGGCACACCTACGAGCAGTACTTC.